Here is one T cell receptor beta chain with its context. CDR3 length: 16 residues. Germline CDR1 and CDR2: SGHVS and FQNEAQ. Trimming cost V 1 base and J 8 bases; bases outside gene matches: 7. Generated by immunoSEQ multiplex PCR, the TCRdb table keeps only in-frame clones and is missing some. The sample has 140,000 or so clones, around 92% seen once. The data belong to a study of control samples from healthy donors and cancer patients. This TCR was sampled from a man in his thirties or forties in good health. This sequence joins TRBV7-8 and TRBJ2-2, with 10 bases identical to TRBD2. The sequencing sample was made of blood. In DNA form, the CDR3 reads TGTGCCAGCAGCTTAGGTCTAGCGGGGGTGATAGGGGAGCTGTTTTTT. It specifies CASSLGLAGVIGELFF.